This TCR beta chain was identified during a study of blood T cell repertoires in COVID-19 (TCRdb year 2020). Context from the whole study: Samples covering the acute and convalescent phases of COVID-19 were provided by collaborators in the United States, Italy and Spain. The material from the prospective study consisted of cDNA or gDNA derived from T cells, B-cell-depleted T cells, or PBMCs. Deeply sampled blood TCRbeta repertoires from subjects exposed to, actively infected with, or recovered from COVID-19 were included in the dataset. The repertoires were released in a freely available public database intended as a resource for research on the immune response to SARS-CoV-2. The samples were drawn from the first 160 participants of the ongoing ImmuneRACE study and from 1,254 subjects provided by 6 global collaborators. The sample metadata nearly always contained a de-identified subject ID, COVID-19 status, age in years and sex. Where available, HLA class I and class II types were obtained from metadata supplied by the sample provider rather than from assay-based typing.

Including the terminal cysteine and phenylalanine, the CDR3 comprises 14 residues. The only DNA kept is the CDR3, 42 bases in frame from the first base. CDR1 and CDR2 were assigned from the germline V gene (reference sequence) as LGHDT and YNNKEL. Trimming takes 1 base from V and 4 bases from J, and the germline ends sit 10 bases apart. On the study overall, not on this receptor specifically: The amount of clinical and demographic metadata varied by source and participant and was provided uncurated.

The immunoSEQ Assay, a bias-controlled multiplex PCR, was used to amplify TCRbeta CDR3 regions from genomic DNA. The authors processed their data as follows. The number of nucleated cells in each sample was estimated by amplification of reference gene primers within the assay. Sequence reads were collapsed and filtered to measure the absolute abundance of every unique TCRbeta CDR3 rearrangement. For each sample, productive Simpson clonality was calculated as the square root of Simpson's diversity index across productive rearrangements. TCRdb provides this immuneACCESS table in a form limited to in-frame rearrangements. Some clones are lacking; in checked studies, under half of them reflect an unresolved V gene, and why the rest are absent is not known. V, J and clone size reflect that table, while D and trimming were determined from the DNA. The sample table lists 180,000 or so clones, approximately 82% of them with a count of one. Roughly 15% of the sample is taken by the ten largest.

Participants in the prospective study were enrolled through a virtual design, were aged 18 to 89 years, and lived in approximately 25 United States geographic areas. To assign participants to cohorts, the prospective study relied on clinical history that participants themselves reported in a screening survey and a study questionnaire. Recovered participants in ImmuneRACE Cohort 3 were defined as having two consecutive negative NP/OP PCR tests, clearance from a healthcare professional, or resolution of symptoms. Mobile phlebotomists in the prospective study collected whole blood, serum and a nasopharyngeal or oropharyngeal swab from every participant. Participants in the prospective study had the option to provide additional blood draws and questionnaires over an approximately 2-month period. Prospective study blood samples were shipped either frozen or at room temperature before DNA extraction.

A note on this clone: The antigen this receptor binds is unknown. No base quality values were provided; no much bigger clone lies one nucleotide off.

The sample taken for sequencing was PBMCs or T cells enriched from blood (not recorded which). This chain joins TRBV3-1 (or the pseudogene TRBV3-2) to TRBJ1-1; confidence is insufficient to name the D gene. This clonotype originated in a man aged 45 to 65 who had recovered from COVID-19. The nucleotide sequence is given as TGTGCCAGCAGCCAAGTCAGTCAGGCCACTGAAGCTTTCTTT. Its amino acids are CASSQVSQATEAFF.